The 10 T cell receptor beta chains listed next were all sequenced from one sample in a study of blood T cell repertoires in COVID-19. Generated by immunoSEQ multiplex PCR, the TCRdb table keeps only in-frame clones and is missing some. Of 440,000 or so clones listed, about 91% are singletons. The source material was peripheral blood. Receptors originate from a woman aged 40 to 50 with COVID-19, enrolled during active disease.

This chain links TRBV3-1 (or the pseudogene TRBV3-2) with TRBJ2-1; D uncertain. There are 12 residues in the CDR3. Germline V gene sequence: CDR1 LGHDT, CDR2 YNNKEL (reference sequence). V lost 1 base and J lost 8, with 6 bases in between. In DNA form, the CDR3 reads TGTGCCAGCAGCCAAGCTAGGTATGAGCAGTTCTTC. Translated, it gives CASSQARYEQFF.

The chain joins TRBV4-3 to TRBJ2-5, with D maybe TRBD2 (7 bases). The CDR3 covers 15 residues. The germline V and J ends were trimmed by 0 bases and 5 bases, with 13 bases remaining between them. Looked up from germline, CDR1 is LGHNA and CDR2 is YSLEER. The CDR3 DNA reads as TGCGCCAGCAGCCAAGATCGCGGGGGCGGGGAGACCCAGTACTTC. Its protein product is CASSQDRGGGETQYF.

This clone has more than one count but fewer than ten. The rearrangement links TRBV7-6 to TRBJ1-1, with D possibly being TRBD1 (5 bases). Per germline, CDR1 SGHVS and CDR2 FNYEAQ. V was cut by 6 bases and J by 0 bases, with 17 bases left in between. The CDR3 is made up of 16 amino acids. CDR3 sequence: CASSRYGGGVNTEAFF. CDR3 DNA sequence: TGTGCCAGCAGTCGCTACGGCGGGGGGGTGAACACTGAAGCTTTCTTT.

V gene TRBV28 combines with J gene TRBJ1-1; a weak D match, TRBD1 (6 bases). CDR3 size: 12 residues. The germline V gene has CDR1 MDHEN and CDR2 SYDVKM. The V end was cut by 6 bases, the J end by 11 bases, with 16 bases between. CDR3 in DNA: TGTGCCAGCAGAACTATCAGGGGAAGGGCTTTCTTT. Its translation is CASRTIRGRAFF.

This chain links TRBV28 with TRBJ1-1, with unresolved D. The ends were cut back, 1 base at V and 3 bases at J, with 12 bases in the middle. This CDR3 region has 15 residues. From germline, CDR1 is MDHEN and CDR2 SYDVKM. CDR3 sequence: CASSLSPRMDTEAFF. The DNA of the CDR3 is TGTGCCAGCAGTTTATCCCCCAGAATGGACACTGAAGCTTTCTTT.

This chain links TRBV27 with TRBJ1-2; 8 nucleotides match TRBD1. J gave up 1 base and V 0 bases, and 10 bases lay outside the gene matches. This CDR3 is built from 18 residues. Germline lookup yields CDR1 MNHEY and CDR2 SMNVEV (reference sequence). CDR3 nucleotides: TGTGCCAGCAGTTTATCAGGACAGGGAAAGGGGGGTAACTATGGCTACACCTTC. Protein sequence: CASSLSGQGKGGNYGYTF.

The table lists this clone with a count of one. Other nucleotide sequences in the sample specify the same CDR3. The genes are TRBV5-1 and TRBJ1-1, with 7 bases identical to TRBD1. Germline trimming cut 3 bases from V and 4 bases from J; bases unmatched to any gene: 9. Germline values: CDR1 SGHRS, CDR2 YFSETQ. The CDR3 is made up of 15 amino acids. The CDR3 DNA sequence: TGCGCCAGCAGCTCCTCACAGGGGTTGGGCACTGAAGCTTTCTTT. Translating it yields CASSSSQGLGTEAFF.

The V call is TRBV27, the J call TRBJ1-2, with TRBD1 matching 8 bases. Germline lookup yields CDR1 MNHEY and CDR2 SMNVEV (reference sequence). This CDR3 spans 20 amino acids. Germline trimming cut 3 bases from V and 7 bases from J; bases unmatched to any gene: 25. The CDR3: CASSFILLGQGGVVRGGYTF. The CDR3 DNA reads TGTGCCAGCAGTTTCATTCTTCTCGGACAGGGAGGGGTGGTGAGAGGTGGCTACACCTTC.

The chain has TRBV7-3 and TRBJ2-2, with D possibly TRBD2 on 7 matching bases. The CDR3 covers 16 residues. Germline V CDR1 and CDR2: SGHTA, FQGTGA. The V end was cut by 5 bases, the J end by 4 bases, with 17 bases between. The CDR3, as DNA: TGTGCCAGCAGCCCAGGTCCGGGGGGCCGCACCGGGGAGCTGTTTTTT. Translating gives CASSPGPGGRTGELFF. The variable domain in full, completed from reference TRBV7-3 and TRBJ2-2, reads GAGVSQTPSNKVTEKGKYVELRCDPISGHTALYWYRQSLGQGPEFLIYFQGTGAADDSGLPNDRFFAVRPEGSVSTLKIQRTERGDSAVYLCASSPGPGGRTGELFFGEGSRLTVL.

This sequence joins TRBV2 and TRBJ1-1; the D is unclear. CDR1 and CDR2 (germline): SNHLY, FYNNEI. CDR3 size: 17 residues. The ends were cut back, 6 bases at V and 3 bases at J, with 23 bases in the middle. CDR3 DNA: TGTGCCAGCAGCGAAACCTCCGGGAGGGTCGGGGACACTGAAGCTTTCTTT. Its translation: CASSETSGRVGDTEAFF. Based on the CDR3 plus reference TRBV2 and TRBJ1-1, the full variable domain is EPEVTQTPSHQVTQMGQEVILRCVPISNHLYFYWYRQILGQKVEFLVSFYNNEISEKSEIFDDQFSVERPDGSNFTLKIRSTKLEDSAMYFCASSETSGRVGDTEAFFGQGTRLTVV.